This T cell receptor (beta chain) was recorded in a study of blood T cell repertoires in COVID-19. About the study: The samples span acute and convalescent COVID-19 from the United States, Italy and Spain.

Measured with immunoSEQ multiplex PCR; TCRdb has only the in-frame clones, and not every one. The sample yields approximately 170,000 clones, more than 85% seen once. What was sequenced was peripheral blood. The sequence was collected from a man under 40 with acute or convalescent COVID-19.

DNA of the CDR3: TGTGCCAGCAGCCAAGGTTGGACAGGGGACTATGGCTACACCTTC. Its protein product is CASSQGWTGDYGYTF. The V gene is TRBV3-1 (or the pseudogene TRBV3-2), the J gene TRBJ1-2; 9 bases map to TRBD1. V was clipped by 1 base and J by 3 bases; unmatched bases: 3. The CDR3 runs 15 residues. Germline CDR1 is LGHDT and CDR2 is YNNKEL (reference sequence).